This TCR beta chain was recorded in a study of cytomegalovirus exposure and HLA in healthy donors. Overall study: Findings of an earlier analysis included some 120 million unique TCR beta sequences from 190 million or so T cells.

As for the donors, each was a healthy bone marrow donor. Study results and caveats: Later, an analysis showed that TCR beta chains associated with HLA were more clonally expanded than others that were equally common. Productive status was seen about 90% or about 30% of the time for most TCR beta V segments in an earlier analysis.

The CDR3 contains 13 residues. The germline V and J ends were trimmed by 5 bases and 7 bases, with 12 bases remaining between them. Germline V gene lookup returns CDR1 SGHTA and CDR2 FQGNSA. It was with 60 Vbeta and 13 Jbeta primers that the PCR ran. Assay used: immunoSEQ multiplex PCR; TCRdb lists only in-frame clones, some missing. The table includes some 130,000 clones, 79% detected once. As regards this clone: Its target is unknown.

Input material: PBMCs. The gene calls are TRBV7-2 and TRBJ1-5; TRBD1 is a possible D gene (5 bases). This sequence originates from a male donor in good health and CMV-seronegative. CDR3 protein: CASSVGQGQPQHF. CDR3 nucleotide sequence: TGTGCCAGCAGCGTCGGCCAGGGACAGCCCCAGCATTTT.